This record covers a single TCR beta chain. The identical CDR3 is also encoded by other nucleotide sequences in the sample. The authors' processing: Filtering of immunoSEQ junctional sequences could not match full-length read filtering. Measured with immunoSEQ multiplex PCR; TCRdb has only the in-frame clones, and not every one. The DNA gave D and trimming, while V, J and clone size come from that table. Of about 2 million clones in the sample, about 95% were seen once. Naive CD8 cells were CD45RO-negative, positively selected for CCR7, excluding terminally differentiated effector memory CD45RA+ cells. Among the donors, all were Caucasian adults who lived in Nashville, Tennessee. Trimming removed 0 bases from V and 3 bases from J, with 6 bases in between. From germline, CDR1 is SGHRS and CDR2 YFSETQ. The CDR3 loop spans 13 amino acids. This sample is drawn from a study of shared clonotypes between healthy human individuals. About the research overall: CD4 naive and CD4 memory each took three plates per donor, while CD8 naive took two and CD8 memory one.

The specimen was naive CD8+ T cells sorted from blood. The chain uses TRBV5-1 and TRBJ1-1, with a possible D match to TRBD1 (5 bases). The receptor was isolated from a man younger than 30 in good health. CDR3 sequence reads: CASSLVRDTEAFF. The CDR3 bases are TGCGCCAGCAGCTTGGTCAGGGACACTGAAGCTTTCTTT.